These T cell receptor beta chains were read from a single sample in a study of shared clonotypes between healthy human individuals. Repertoires were generated with immunoSEQ multiplex PCR, while TCRdb's copy carries only in-frame clones and drops some. Here the sample spans around 2.1 million clones, about 92% being singletons. Sequenced sample: naive CD8+ T cells from PBMCs. The receptor source for this set is a man aged 18 to 35 in good health. Some clones in this sample may be carry-over from other donors' samples. CDR3s include the opening cysteine and the closing phenylalanine or tryptophan. Fields, in order: clone size, V gene, D gene, J gene, CDR3 DNA, CDR3 protein. A D gene is named only where the DNA matches it firmly. A row's size may be missing; if present it is once, few, many or a size class.

.	TRBV29-1	.	TRBJ1-2	TGCAGCGACAGCCCGGGCTACACCTTC	CSDSPGYTF
.	TRBV4-2	TRBD1	TRBJ1-2	TGTGCCAGCAGCCAAGTAACACGGGACAGGGAGGATGGCTACACCTTC	CASSQVTRDREDGYTF
.	TRBV15	TRBD1	TRBJ1-1	TGTGCCACCAGCAGTAACAGGGGCTTCACTGAAGCTTTCTTT	CATSSNRGFTEAFF
.	TRBV7-9	TRBD2	TRBJ2-1	TGTGCCAGCAGCCCCTCACATGCCCCGGGGGGTCTCTTC	CASSPSHAPGGLF
once	TRBV27	.	TRBJ1-5	TGTGCCAGCAGTCAGTACCGGGACACCAGGTCAGGGCAGCCCCAGCATTTT	CASSQYRDTRSGQPQHF
.	TRBV15	TRBD2	TRBJ2-7	TGTGCCACTCAACCGGGACTAGCCTACGAGCAGTACTTC	CATQPGLAYEQYF
.	TRBV10-3	.	TRBJ1-1	TGTGCCATCAGTGAAGGATCGGCAGGGCGCCCAAGAGCTTTCTTT	CAISEGSAGRPRAFF
.	TRBV28	.	TRBJ1-3	TGTGCCAGCAGTTTAACCAGCTCTGGAAACACCATATATTTT	CASSLTSSGNTIYF
.	TRBV27	.	TRBJ2-7	TGTGCCAGCAGTTTACGAGGCCTCACCTACGAGCAGTACTTC	CASSLRGLTYEQYF
.	TRBV30	.	TRBJ2-1	TGTGCCACCTACTTGTTCAATGAGCAGTTCTTC	CATYLFNEQFF
.	TRBV5-5	.	TRBJ2-6	TGTGCCAGCAGCTTGGATCCCCCGGGGGTCCTGACTTTC	CASSLDPPGVLTF
.	TRBV11-1	TRBD2	TRBJ2-7	TGTGCCAGCAGCTTTGGATCGGGGGGCTACGAGCAGTACTTC	CASSFGSGGYEQYF
once	TRBV7-9	.	TRBJ2-5	TGTGCCGGGGGGGCCATCCAAGAGACCCAGTACTTC	CAGGAIQETQYF
.	TRBV5-1	TRBD2	TRBJ2-5	TGCGCCAGCAGCTTGGCGGTAGCGGGTACCCGAGAGACCCAGTACTTC	CASSLAVAGTRETQYF
.	TRBV4-1	.	TRBJ2-2	TGCGCCAGCAGCCAAGATCAATTATTGACTTATAACACCGGGGAGCTGTTTTTT	CASSQDQLLTYNTGELFF
.	TRBV30	.	TRBJ1-1	TGTGCCTGGGCCCACCCTTCCTGGGGGCCAGATCCGAACACTGAAGCTTTCTTT	CAWAHPSWGPDPNTEAFF
.	TRBV29-1	.	TRBJ2-7	TGCAGCGCAGTTCCTAGCGTAAGGATCGGGGGATACGAGCAGTACTTC	CSAVPSVRIGGYEQYF
.	TRBV5-1	.	TRBJ2-1	TGCGCCAGCAGCTTGGTTTTAGCCGTTAACAATGAGCAGTTCTTC	CASSLVLAVNNEQFF
.	TRBV27	.	TRBJ2-7	TGTGCCAGCAGTGCCAACAGGGCTGGCTACGAGCAGTACTTC	CASSANRAGYEQYF
.	TRBV5-8	TRBD1	TRBJ2-7	TGTGCCAGCAGCTTTCGCCGGGACAGATTCGAGCAGTACTTC	CASSFRRDRFEQYF
.	TRBV7-2	.	TRBJ2-1	TGTGCCAGCAGCTCCCCGGCAGGGGGGCCACCGGGTTTCAATGAGCAGTTCTTC	CASSSPAGGPPGFNEQFF
.	TRBV7-6	TRBD2	TRBJ2-6	TGTGCCAGCAGCGTGGGGTCCGCGGGAGGTGCCTCTGGGGCCAACGTCCTGACTTTC	CASSVGSAGGASGANVLTF
.	TRBV9	.	TRBJ2-5	TGTGCCAGCAGCCCAACTGGGGGGTCTCCATTGAGAGCCCAGTACTTC	CASSPTGGSPLRAQYF
.	TRBV15	.	TRBJ2-1	TGTGCCACCAGCAGAGAATCATTCCCTGTAGGAGGAGAGCAGTTCTTC	CATSRESFPVGGEQFF
.	TRBV5-1	.	TRBJ1-2	TGCGCCAGCAGCTTGCTAGCAGGGGATGGCTACACCTTC	CASSLLAGDGYTF
.	TRBV29-1	.	TRBJ1-2	TGCAGCGTTGAAGGGGCAGGGCCCCCAAACTATGGCTACGCCTTC	CSVEGAGPPNYGYAF
.	TRBV15	TRBD2	TRBJ2-2	TGTGCCACCAGCGGAAAACCGGGGGGTACCGGGGAGCTGTTTTTT	CATSGKPGGTGELFF